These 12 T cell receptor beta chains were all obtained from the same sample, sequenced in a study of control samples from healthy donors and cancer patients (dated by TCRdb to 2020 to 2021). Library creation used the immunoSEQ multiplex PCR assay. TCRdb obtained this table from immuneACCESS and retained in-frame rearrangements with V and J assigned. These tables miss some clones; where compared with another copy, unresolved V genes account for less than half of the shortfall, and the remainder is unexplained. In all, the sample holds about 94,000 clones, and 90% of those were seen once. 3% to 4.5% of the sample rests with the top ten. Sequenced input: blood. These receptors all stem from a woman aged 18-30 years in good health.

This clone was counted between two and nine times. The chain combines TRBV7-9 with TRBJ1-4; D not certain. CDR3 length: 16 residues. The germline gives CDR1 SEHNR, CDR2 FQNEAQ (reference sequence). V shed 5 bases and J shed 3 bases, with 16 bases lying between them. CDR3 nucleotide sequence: TGTGCCAGCAGCGGTGCCTGGCCTGAGGCTAATGAAAAACTGTTTTTT. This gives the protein CASSGAWPEANEKLFF.

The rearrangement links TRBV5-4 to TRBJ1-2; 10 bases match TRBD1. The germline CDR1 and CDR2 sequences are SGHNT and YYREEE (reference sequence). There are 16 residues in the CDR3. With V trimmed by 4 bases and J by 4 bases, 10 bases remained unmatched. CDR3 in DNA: TGTGCCAGCAGCCCCCAGACAGGGGGCGTTAGCTATGGCTACACCTTC. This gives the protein CASSPQTGGVSYGYTF.

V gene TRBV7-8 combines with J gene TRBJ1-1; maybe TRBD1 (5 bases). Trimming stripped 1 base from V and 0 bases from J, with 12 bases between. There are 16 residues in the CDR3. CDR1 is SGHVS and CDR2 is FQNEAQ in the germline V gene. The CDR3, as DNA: TGTGCCAGCAGCTTAGGCAGGGACCAAATGAACACTGAAGCTTTCTTT. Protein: CASSLGRDQMNTEAFF.

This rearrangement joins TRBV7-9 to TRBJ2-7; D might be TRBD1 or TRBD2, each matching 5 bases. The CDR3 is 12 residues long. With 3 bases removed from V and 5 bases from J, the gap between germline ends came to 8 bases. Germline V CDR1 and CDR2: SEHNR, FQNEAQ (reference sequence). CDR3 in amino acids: CASSLQGHEQYF. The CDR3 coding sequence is TGTGCCAGCAGCTTGCAGGGACACGAGCAGTACTTC.

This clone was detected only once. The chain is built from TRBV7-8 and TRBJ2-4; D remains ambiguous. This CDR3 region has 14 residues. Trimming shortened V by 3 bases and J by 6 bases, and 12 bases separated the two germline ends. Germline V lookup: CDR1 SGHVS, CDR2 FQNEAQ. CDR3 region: CASSLWTVGNIQYF. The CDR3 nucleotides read TGTGCCAGCAGCTTGTGGACGGTTGGAAACATTCAGTACTTC.

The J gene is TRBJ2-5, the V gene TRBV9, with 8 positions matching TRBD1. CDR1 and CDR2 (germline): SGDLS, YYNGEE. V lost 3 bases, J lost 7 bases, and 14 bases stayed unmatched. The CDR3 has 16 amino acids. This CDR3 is CASSDGTGGVSRTQYF. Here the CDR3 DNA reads TGTGCCAGCAGCGACGGGACAGGTGGCGTTTCCAGGACCCAGTACTTC.

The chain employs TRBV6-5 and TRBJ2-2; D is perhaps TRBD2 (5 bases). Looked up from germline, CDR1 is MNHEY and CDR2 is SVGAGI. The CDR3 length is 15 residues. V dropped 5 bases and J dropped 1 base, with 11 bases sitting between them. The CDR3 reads CASSPRRGNTGELFF. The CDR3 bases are TGTGCCAGCAGTCCCCGACGGGGGAACACCGGGGAGCTGTTTTTT.

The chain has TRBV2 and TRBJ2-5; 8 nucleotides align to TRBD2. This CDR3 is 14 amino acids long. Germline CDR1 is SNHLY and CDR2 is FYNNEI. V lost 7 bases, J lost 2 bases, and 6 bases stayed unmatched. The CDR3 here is CASTIAGPQETQYF. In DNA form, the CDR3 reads TGTGCCAGCACTATAGCGGGGCCGCAAGAGACCCAGTACTTC.

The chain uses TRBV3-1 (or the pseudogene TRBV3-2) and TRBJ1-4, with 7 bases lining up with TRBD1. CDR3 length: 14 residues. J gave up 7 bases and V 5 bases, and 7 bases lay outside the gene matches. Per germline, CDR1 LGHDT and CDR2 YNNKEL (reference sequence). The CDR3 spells CASSSGQRGEKLFF. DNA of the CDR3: TGTGCCAGCAGCTCGGGACAGAGGGGTGAAAAACTGTTTTTT.

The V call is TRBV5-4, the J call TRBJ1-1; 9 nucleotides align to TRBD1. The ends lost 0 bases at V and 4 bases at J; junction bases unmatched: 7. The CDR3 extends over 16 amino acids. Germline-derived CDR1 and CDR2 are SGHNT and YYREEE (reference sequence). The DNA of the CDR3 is TGTGCCAGCAGCTTGGTATCGGGACAGGGAGGCACTGAAGCTTTCTTT. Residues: CASSLVSGQGGTEAFF.

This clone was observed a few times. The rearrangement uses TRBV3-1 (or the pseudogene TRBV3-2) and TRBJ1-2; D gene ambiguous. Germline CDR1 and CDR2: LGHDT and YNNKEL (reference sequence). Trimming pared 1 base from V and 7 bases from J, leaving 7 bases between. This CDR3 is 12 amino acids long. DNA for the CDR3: TGTGCCAGCAGCCAAGGGAGGGTTGGCTACACCTTC. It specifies CASSQGRVGYTF.

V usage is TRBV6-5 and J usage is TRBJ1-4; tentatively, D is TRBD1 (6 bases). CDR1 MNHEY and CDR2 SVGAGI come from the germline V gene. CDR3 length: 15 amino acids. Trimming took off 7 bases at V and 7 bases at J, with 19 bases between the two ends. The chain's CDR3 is CASIRGGMISEKLFF. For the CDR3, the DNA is TGTGCCAGCATTAGAGGGGGGATGATAAGTGAAAAACTGTTTTTT.